These 5 T cell receptor beta chains originate from one sample sequenced in a study of blood T cell repertoires in COVID-19. Sequencing used immunoSEQ multiplex PCR; TCRdb keeps in-frame clones, though not all of them. Of fewer than 250,000 clones in the sample, approximately 87% were seen once. The sample was peripheral blood. All receptors derive from a woman between 45 and 65 years old with acute or convalescent COVID-19.

The gene calls are TRBV7-2 and TRBJ1-3, with 9 bases aligning to TRBD1. J was trimmed by 0 bases and V by 4 bases; bases with no gene match: 4. This CDR3 has 16 residues. Germline CDR1 and CDR2: SGHTA and FQGNSA. The CDR3 reads CASSSGTGSSGNTIYF. CDR3 DNA sequence: TGTGCCAGCAGCTCCGGGACAGGGAGCTCTGGAAACACCATATATTTT.

In regard to this clone: This same CDR3 is encoded by further DNA sequences in the sample. This chain connects TRBV27 to TRBJ2-7; TRBD1 is a possible D gene (5 bases). This CDR3 contains 13 residues. Germline-derived CDR1 and CDR2 are MNHEY and SMNVEV (reference sequence). The ends were cut back, 3 bases at V and 2 bases at J, with 8 bases in the middle. CDR3 in DNA: TGTGCCAGCAGTTTTCAAGGGGCCTACGAGCAGTACTTC. It is translated as CASSFQGAYEQYF.

The V and J genes are TRBV6-5 and TRBJ1-1; unclear D gene. Deletions cut 6 bases from V and 1 base from J, with 12 bases between. CDR1 is MNHEY, CDR2 SVGAGI, per germline. This CDR3 has 14 residues. The CDR3 sequence: CASSESGWNTEAFF. In nucleotides, the CDR3 is TGTGCCAGCAGCGAGTCTGGTTGGAACACTGAAGCTTTCTTT.

V and J are TRBV5-1 and TRBJ2-2; tentatively, D is TRBD1 (5 bases). The V and J ends lost 0 bases and 3 bases respectively, with 12 bases between them. The CDR3 is 16 amino acids. The V gene's germline CDR1 is SGHRS and CDR2 YFSETQ. DNA for the CDR3: TGCGCCAGCAGCTTGGCTCGGCCAGGGCACACCGGGGAGCTGTTTTTT. This codes for CASSLARPGHTGELFF.

The CDR3 DNA follows: TGTGCCAGCTCCGTACAGCGGACGAACACCGGGGAGCTGTTTTTT. As protein: CASSVQRTNTGELFF. The rearrangement joins TRBV6-5 to TRBJ2-2, with D tentatively TRBD2 (5 bases). Trimming left V 8 bases short and J 0 bases short, with 13 bases between. Germline V lookup: CDR1 MNHEY, CDR2 SVGAGI. This CDR3 has 15 amino acids.